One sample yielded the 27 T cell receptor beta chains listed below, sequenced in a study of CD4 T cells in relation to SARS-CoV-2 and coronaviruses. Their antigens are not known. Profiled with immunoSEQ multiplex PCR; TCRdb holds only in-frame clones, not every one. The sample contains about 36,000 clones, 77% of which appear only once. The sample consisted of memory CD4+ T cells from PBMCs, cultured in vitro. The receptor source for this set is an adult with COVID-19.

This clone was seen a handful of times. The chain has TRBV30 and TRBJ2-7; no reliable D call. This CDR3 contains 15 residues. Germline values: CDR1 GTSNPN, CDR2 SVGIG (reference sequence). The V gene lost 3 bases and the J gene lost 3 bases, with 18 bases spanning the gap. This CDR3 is CAWSPVGHKSYEQYF. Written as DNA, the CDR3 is TGTGCCTGGAGCCCCGTCGGGCATAAGAGCTACGAGCAGTACTTC.

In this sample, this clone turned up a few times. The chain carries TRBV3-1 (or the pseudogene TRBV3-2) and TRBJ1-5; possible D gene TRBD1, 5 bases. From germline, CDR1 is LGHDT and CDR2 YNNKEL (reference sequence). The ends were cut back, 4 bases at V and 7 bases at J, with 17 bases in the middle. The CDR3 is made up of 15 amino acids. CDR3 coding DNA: TGTGCCAGCAGCCGGGGCCGACCCGACGAGCAGCCCCAGCATTTT. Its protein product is CASSRGRPDEQPQHF.

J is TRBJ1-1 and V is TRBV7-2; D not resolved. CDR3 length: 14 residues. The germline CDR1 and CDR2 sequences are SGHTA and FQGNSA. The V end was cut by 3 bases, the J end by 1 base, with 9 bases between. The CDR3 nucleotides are TGTGCCAGCAGCTTTGGACTGAGGAACACTGAAGCTTTCTTT. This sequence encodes CASSFGLRNTEAFF.

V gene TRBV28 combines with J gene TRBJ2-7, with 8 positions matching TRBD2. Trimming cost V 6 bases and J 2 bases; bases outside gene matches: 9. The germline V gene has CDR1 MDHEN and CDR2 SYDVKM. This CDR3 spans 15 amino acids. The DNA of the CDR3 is TGTGCCAGCAGCTTCCTCGGGAGGGGGACCTACGAGCAGTACTTC. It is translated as CASSFLGRGTYEQYF. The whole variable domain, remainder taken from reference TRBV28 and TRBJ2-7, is DVKVTQSSRYLVKRTGEKVFLECVQDMDHENMFWYRQDPGLGLRLIYFSYDVKMKEKGDIPEGYSVSREKKERFSLILESASTNQTSMYLCASSFLGRGTYEQYFGPGTRLTVT.

The CDR3 DNA reads as TGTGCCAGCAGTGAAAGACTCCGGCCGGGCTCCTACAATGAGCAGTTCTTC. It is translated as CASSERLRPGSYNEQFF. This chain connects TRBV6-1 to TRBJ2-1; D gene unclear. CDR1 and CDR2 (germline): MNHNS, SASEGT. The CDR3 runs 17 residues. V was trimmed by 2 bases and J by 0 bases, leaving 14 bases between them.

CDR3 sequence (DNA): TGCGCCAGCAGCTTGGCCCCGGGGGAGGATGGCTACACCTTC. This encodes CASSLAPGEDGYTF. This chain uses TRBV5-1 with TRBJ1-2, with a tentative D call TRBD1 (5 bases). This CDR3 has 14 residues. V was pared by 0 bases and J by 6 bases, with 12 bases between. Germline V lookup: CDR1 SGHRS, CDR2 YFSETQ.

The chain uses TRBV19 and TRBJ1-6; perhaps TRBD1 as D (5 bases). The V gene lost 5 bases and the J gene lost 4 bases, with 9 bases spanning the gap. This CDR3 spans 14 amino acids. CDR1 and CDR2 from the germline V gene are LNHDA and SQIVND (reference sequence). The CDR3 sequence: CASSLRDYNSPLHF. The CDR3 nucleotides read TGTGCCAGTAGTCTCAGGGATTATAATTCACCCCTCCACTTT. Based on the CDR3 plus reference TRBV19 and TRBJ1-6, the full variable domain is DGGITQSPKYLFRKEGQNVTLSCEQNLNHDAMYWYRQDPGQGLRLIYYSQIVNDFQKGDIAEGYSVSREKKESFPLTVTSAQKNPTAFYLCASSLRDYNSPLHFGNGTRLTVT.

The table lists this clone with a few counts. The CDR3 region is CASEMEGTDTQYF. The CDR3 coding sequence is TGCGCCAGTGAAATGGAGGGCACAGATACGCAGTATTTT. The V and J genes are TRBV5-1 and TRBJ2-3; possibly TRBD2 for D (5 bases). Germline V gene sequence: CDR1 SGHRS, CDR2 YFSETQ. The germline V and J ends were trimmed by 8 bases and 1 base, with 11 bases remaining between them. CDR3 length equals 13 residues.

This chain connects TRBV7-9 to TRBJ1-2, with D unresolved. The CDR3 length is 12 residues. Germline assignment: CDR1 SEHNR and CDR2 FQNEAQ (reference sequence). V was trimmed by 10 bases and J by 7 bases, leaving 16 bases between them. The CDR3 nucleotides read TGTGCCACTCTTTCCCCTAGGGCTGGCTACACCTTC. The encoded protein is CATLSPRAGYTF.

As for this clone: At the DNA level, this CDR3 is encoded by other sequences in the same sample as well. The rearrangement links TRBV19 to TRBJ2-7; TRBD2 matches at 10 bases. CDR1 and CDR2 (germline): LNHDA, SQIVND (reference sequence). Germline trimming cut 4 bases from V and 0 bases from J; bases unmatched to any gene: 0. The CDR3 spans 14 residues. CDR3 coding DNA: TGTGCCAGTAGTACTAGCGGGAGCTCCTACGAGCAGTACTTC. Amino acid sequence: CASSTSGSSYEQYF.

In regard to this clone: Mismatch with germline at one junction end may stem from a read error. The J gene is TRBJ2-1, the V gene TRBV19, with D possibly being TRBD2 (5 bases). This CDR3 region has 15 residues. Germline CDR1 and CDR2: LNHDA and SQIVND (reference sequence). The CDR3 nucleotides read TGTGCCAGTAGAATAGCGTTCGGAACCTACAATGAGCAGTTCTTC. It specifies CASRIAFGTYNEQFF.

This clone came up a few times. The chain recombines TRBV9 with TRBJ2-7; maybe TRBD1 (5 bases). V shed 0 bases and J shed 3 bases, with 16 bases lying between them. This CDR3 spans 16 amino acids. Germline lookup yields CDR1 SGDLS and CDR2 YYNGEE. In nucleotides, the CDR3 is TGTGCCAGCAGCGTAGGTCTATTAACAGGTGGCTACGAGCAGTACTTC. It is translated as CASSVGLLTGGYEQYF.

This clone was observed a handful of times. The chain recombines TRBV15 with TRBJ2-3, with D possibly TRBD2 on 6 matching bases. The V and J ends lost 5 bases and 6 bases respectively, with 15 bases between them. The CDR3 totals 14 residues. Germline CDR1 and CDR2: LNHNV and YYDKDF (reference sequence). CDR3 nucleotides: TGTGCCACCAGCCCTCGACTAGTTCTTGATACGCAGTATTTT. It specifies CATSPRLVLDTQYF.

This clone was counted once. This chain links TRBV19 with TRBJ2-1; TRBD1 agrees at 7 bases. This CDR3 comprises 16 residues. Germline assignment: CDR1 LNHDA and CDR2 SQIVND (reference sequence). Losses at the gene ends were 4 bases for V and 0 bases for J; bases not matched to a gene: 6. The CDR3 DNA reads TGTGCCAGTAGTAAACAGGGGCCGAGCTCCTACAATGAGCAGTTCTTC. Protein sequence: CASSKQGPSSYNEQFF.

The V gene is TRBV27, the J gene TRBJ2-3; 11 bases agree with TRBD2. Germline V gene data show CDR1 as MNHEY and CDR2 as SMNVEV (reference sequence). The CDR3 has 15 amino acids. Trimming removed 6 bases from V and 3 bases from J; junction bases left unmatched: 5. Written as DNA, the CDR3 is TGTGCCAGCAGCAGACTAGCGGGAAGAACAGATACGCAGTATTTT. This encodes CASSRLAGRTDTQYF.

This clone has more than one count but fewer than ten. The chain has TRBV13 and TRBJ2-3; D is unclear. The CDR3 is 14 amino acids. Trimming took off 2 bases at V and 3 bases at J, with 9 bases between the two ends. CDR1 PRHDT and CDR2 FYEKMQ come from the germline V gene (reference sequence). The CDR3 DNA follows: TGTGCCAGCAGCTTATCCCGCCGGACAGATACGCAGTATTTT. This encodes CASSLSRRTDTQYF.

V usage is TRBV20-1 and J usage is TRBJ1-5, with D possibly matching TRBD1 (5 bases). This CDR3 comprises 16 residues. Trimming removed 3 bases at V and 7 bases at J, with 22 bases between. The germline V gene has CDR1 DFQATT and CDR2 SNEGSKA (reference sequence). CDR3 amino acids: CSASSGHSKSGQPQHF. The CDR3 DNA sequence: TGCAGTGCTAGTAGCGGACACTCTAAATCGGGGCAGCCCCAGCATTTT.

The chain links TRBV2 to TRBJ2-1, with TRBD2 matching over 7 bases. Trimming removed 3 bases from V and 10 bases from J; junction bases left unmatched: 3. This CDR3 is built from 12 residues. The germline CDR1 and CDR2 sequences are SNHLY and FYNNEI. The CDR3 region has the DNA TGTGCCAGCAGTGAGATGGGACTAGAGCAGTTCTTC. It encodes CASSEMGLEQFF. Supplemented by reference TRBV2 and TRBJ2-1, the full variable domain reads EPEVTQTPSHQVTQMGQEVILRCVPISNHLYFYWYRQILGQKVEFLVSFYNNEISEKSEIFDDQFSVERPDGSNFTLKIRSTKLEDSAMYFCASSEMGLEQFFGPGTRLTVL.

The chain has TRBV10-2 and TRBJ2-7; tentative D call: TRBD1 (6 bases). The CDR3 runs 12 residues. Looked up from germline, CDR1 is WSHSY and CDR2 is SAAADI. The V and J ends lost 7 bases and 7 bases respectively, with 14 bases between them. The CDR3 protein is CASTAQGREQYF. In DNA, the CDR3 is TGCGCCAGCACAGCGCAGGGGCGAGAGCAGTACTTC.

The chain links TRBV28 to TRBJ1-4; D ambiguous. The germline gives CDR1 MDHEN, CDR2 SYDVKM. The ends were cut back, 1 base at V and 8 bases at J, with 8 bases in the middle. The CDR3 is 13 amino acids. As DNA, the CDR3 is TGTGCCAGCAGTTTATTGACAAGGGAAAAACTGTTTTTT. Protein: CASSLLTREKLFF.

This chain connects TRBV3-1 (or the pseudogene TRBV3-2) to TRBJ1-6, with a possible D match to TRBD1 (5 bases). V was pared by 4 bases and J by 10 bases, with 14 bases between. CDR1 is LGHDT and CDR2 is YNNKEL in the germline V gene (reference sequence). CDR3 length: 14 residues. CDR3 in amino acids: CASSRAGGRSPLHF. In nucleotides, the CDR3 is TGTGCCAGCAGCCGGGCCGGGGGTAGATCACCCCTCCACTTT.

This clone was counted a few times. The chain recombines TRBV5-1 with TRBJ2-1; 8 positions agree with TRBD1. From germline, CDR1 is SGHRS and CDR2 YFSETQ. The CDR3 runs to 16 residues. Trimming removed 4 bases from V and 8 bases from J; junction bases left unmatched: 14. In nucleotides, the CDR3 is TGCGCCAGCAGCCCCTGGTCCGGACAGGGTCAGGATGAGCAGTTCTTC. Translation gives CASSPWSGQGQDEQFF.

The CDR3 region is CASSLAVGSGKTQYF. The CDR3 DNA follows: TGCGCCAGCAGCTTGGCCGTCGGGAGCGGGAAGACCCAGTACTTC. The chain has TRBV5-1 and TRBJ2-5, with 7 nucleotides matching TRBD2. Germline assignment: CDR1 SGHRS and CDR2 YFSETQ. This CDR3 contains 15 residues. Germline trimming cut 0 bases from V and 6 bases from J; bases unmatched to any gene: 8.

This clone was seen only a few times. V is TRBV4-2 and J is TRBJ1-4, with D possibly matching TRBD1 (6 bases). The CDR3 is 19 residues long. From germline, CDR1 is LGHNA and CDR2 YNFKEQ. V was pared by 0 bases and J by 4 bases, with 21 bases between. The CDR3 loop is CASSQDLTGLLSINEKLFF. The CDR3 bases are TGTGCCAGCAGCCAAGACTTGACAGGACTCCTCAGTATTAATGAAAAACTGTTTTTT.

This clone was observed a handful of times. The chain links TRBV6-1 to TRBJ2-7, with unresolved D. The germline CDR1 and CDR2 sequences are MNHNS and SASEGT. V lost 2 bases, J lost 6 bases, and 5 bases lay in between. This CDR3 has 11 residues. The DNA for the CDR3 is TGTGCCAGCAGTGAAATGGGCGAGCAGTACTTC. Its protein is CASSEMGEQYF.

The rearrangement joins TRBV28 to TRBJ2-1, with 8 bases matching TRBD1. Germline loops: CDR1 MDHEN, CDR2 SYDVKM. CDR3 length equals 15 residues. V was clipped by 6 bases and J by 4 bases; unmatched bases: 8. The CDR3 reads CASRTGTGLYNEQFF. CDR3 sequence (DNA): TGTGCCAGCAGAACCGGGACAGGCTTATACAATGAGCAGTTCTTC.

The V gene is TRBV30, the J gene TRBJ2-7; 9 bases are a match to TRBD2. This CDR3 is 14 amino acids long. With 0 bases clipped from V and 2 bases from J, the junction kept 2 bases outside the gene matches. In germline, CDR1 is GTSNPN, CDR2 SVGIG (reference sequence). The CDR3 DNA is TGTGCCTGGAGTGTAAAGCGGGAGGCCTACGAGCAGTACTTC. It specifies CAWSVKREAYEQYF. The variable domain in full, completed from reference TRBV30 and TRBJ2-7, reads SQTIHQWPATLVQPVGSPLSLECTVEGTSNPNLYWYRQAAGRGLQLLFYSVGIGQISSEVPQNLSASRPQDRQFILSSKKLLLSDSGFYLCAWSVKREAYEQYFGPGTRLTVT.